The text below deals with one T cell receptor beta chain. Its antigen is undetermined. This specimen comes from a study of cytomegalovirus exposure and HLA in healthy donors. Study-level points and caveats: As was reported, the HLA-A and HLA-B alleles of most subjects were accurately predicted from TCR beta sequences.

Germline loops: CDR1 WNHNN, CDR2 SYGVQD (reference sequence). With 6 bases removed from V and 3 bases from J, the gap between germline ends came to 14 bases. This CDR3 has 15 amino acids. Amplification used 60 Vbeta primers and 13 Jbeta primers. Assay used: immunoSEQ multiplex PCR; TCRdb lists only in-frame clones, some missing. The sample shows over 150,000 clones, 80% of them seen only once. The source of this sequence is a woman aged 35 to 49 in good health and CMV-seropositive. The sequencing sample was made of PBMCs. V is TRBV10-1 and J is TRBJ2-2; maybe TRBD2 (5 bases). The CDR3 is CASSSSDWDTGELFF. Here the CDR3 DNA reads TGCGCCAGCAGCAGTTCGGACTGGGACACCGGGGAGCTGTTTTTT.